This TCR beta chain was retrieved from a study of T cell repertoires in cytomegalovirus infection. In the study overall: Public TCR beta signatures were indicative of both CMV infection and a matching HLA type.

Using its own MiXCR run on the reads, TCRdb lists one record per CDR3 protein. Found here are hundreds of thousands of distinct CDR3 sequences, 20% to 25% of them singletons; the top ten hold under 8.5%. The sample holds a few counts of this clonotype. The antigen is unknown. Whole-study results and caveats: Clonotypes of TCR beta that were HLA-C-restricted and CMV-specific dominated the ex vivo response. CMV carriers having the relevant HLA were flagged by cumulative public TCR beta family frequency.

The CDR3 consists of 13 residues. Losses at the gene ends were 7 bases for V and 4 bases for J; bases not matched to a gene: 7. Germline V gene sequence: CDR1 SQVTM, CDR2 ANQGSEA. Input material: CD8+ T cells from PBMCs. The source of this sequence is a human donor in good health (CMV status not recorded). Some clones in this sample may be carry-over from other donors' samples. This chain uses TRBV29-1 with TRBJ2-3, with 8 bases matching TRBD2. The CDR3 DNA reads TGCAGCGGCCTGACGGGGGGGCCAGATACGCAGTATTTT. Amino acids: CSGLTGGPDTQYF.